These 8 T cell receptor beta chains came from one sample sequenced in a study of Graves' ophthalmopathy and Graves' hyperthyroidism. For repertoire sequencing, the TCR beta CDR3 regions were amplified from RNA transcripts. In the first round, RT-PCR was carried out with HTBI primers, and a multiplex PCR formed the second round. TCRdb called the multiplex PCR reads again in MiXCR, with one record for every CDR3 protein. Of about 210,000 distinct CDR3 sequences in the sample, over 25% were seen once. Sequencing was carried out using peripheral blood. The receptors originated from a man over 45 with Graves' ophthalmopathy.

This clonotype was detected many times. The chain joins TRBV12-3 or TRBV12-4 to TRBJ2-5, with 9 bases lining up with TRBD1. The CDR3 has 15 amino acids. V gave up 3 bases and J gave up 6 bases; unmatched junction bases: 8. CDR3 protein: CASSFEDRGDQTQYF. In DNA, the CDR3 is TGTGCCAGCAGTTTCGAGGACAGGGGTGATCAGACCCAGTACTTC.

The chain couples TRBV6-1 to TRBJ2-5; TRBD1 matches at 10 bases. Per the germline V gene, CDR1 is MNHNS and CDR2 is SASEGT. The CDR3 is 14 amino acids. Trimming removed 7 bases from V and 5 bases from J; junction bases left unmatched: 7. CDR3 DNA: TGTGCCAGCACCCGGACAGGGGGGACGGAGACCCAGTACTTC. Translation: CASTRTGGTETQYF.

In this sample, this clonotype turned up many times. The rearrangement joins TRBV6-6 to TRBJ2-2, with D tentatively TRBD1 (6 bases). The V end lost 6 bases, the J end lost 3 bases, and 17 bases lay between the germline ends. Germline V gene sequence: CDR1 MNHNY, CDR2 SVGAGI (reference sequence). There are 16 residues in the CDR3. CDR3 nucleotides: TGTGCCAGCAGGGCCCAGGGGTCCCTAGACACCGGGGAGCTGTTTTTT. Protein sequence: CASRAQGSLDTGELFF.

There are many counts of this clonotype. V gene TRBV6-2 or TRBV6-3 combines with J gene TRBJ2-5; TRBD2 agrees at 11 bases. The CDR3 is 14 amino acids. With V trimmed by 4 bases and J by 5 bases, 3 bases remained unmatched. Per the germline V gene, CDR1 is MNHEY and CDR2 is SVGEGT. The CDR3 region has the DNA TGTGCCAGCAGTTTTTCTAGCGGGAGGGAGACCCAGTACTTC. It yields the protein CASSFSSGRETQYF.

The sample holds many counts of this clonotype. The chain employs TRBV18 and TRBJ2-6, with D possibly being TRBD1 (5 bases). Germline V gene lookup returns CDR1 KGHSH and CDR2 LQKENI. This CDR3 is built from 17 residues. Trimming pared 0 bases from V and 2 bases from J, leaving 11 bases between. For the CDR3, the DNA is TGTGCCAGCTCACCACCGGGCAGGGCGGCTGGGGCCAACGTCCTGACTTTC. As protein: CASSPPGRAAGANVLTF.

This clonotype was seen many times. The V call is TRBV7-3, the J call TRBJ1-5; D is unresolved. The germline V gene has CDR1 SGHTA and CDR2 FQGTGA. V was shortened by 2 bases and J by 6 bases, with 8 bases between the two germline ends. The CDR3 sequence is 13 residues long. CDR3: CASSLGVGQPQHF. Here the CDR3 DNA reads TGTGCCAGCAGCTTAGGGGTGGGTCAGCCCCAGCATTTT.

At least ten counts were recorded for this clonotype. The V and J genes are TRBV11-3 and TRBJ2-7; a weak D match, TRBD2 (6 bases). The CDR3 contains 18 residues. Germline assignment: CDR1 SGHNT and CDR2 YENEEA. V was trimmed by 5 bases and J by 2 bases, leaving 25 bases between them. This CDR3 is CASSIHPGLPVLTYEQYF. CDR3 DNA: TGTGCCAGCAGCATACATCCGGGACTGCCAGTGTTGACCTACGAGCAGTACTTC. Using reference TRBV11-3 and TRBJ2-7 for the parts outside the CDR3, the full variable domain is EAGVVQSPRYKIIEKKQPVAFWCNPISGHNTLYWYLQNLGQGPELLIRYENEEAVDDSQLPKDRFSAERLKGVDSTLKIQPAELGDSAVYLCASSIHPGLPVLTYEQYFGPGTRLTVT.

The genes are TRBV12-3 or TRBV12-4 and TRBJ1-1; a possible D gene is TRBD1 (5 bases). The CDR3 is 15 residues long. Trimming took off 5 bases at V and 5 bases at J, with 18 bases between the two ends. For the CDR3, the DNA is TGTGCCAGCAGTCCGGGACTCCTTGGTGGTACTGAAGCTTTCTTT. The encoded protein is CASSPGLLGGTEAFF.